The rows below give T cell receptor beta chains drawn from one sample of a study of OX40 agonist ivuxolimab in advanced cancers. Clones were read by immunoSEQ multiplex PCR, and TCRdb kept only the in-frame ones, dropping some. The table has approximately 29,000 clones, 84% seen once. Sequencing used CD4+ or CD8+ T cells sorted from blood, obtained in a trial of the OX40 agonist ivuxolimab. The origin of the receptors is an adult with an advanced solid tumor such as melanoma, head and neck, liver or kidney cancer. Each CDR3 is given with its conserved first and last residue. Fields, in order: D gene, clone size, V gene, J gene, CDR3 DNA, CDR3 protein. D genes are given only for firm matches. Part of the rows lack a size; the others show once, few, many or a class for expanded clones.

>TRBD1|NA|TRBV6-5|TRBJ2-1
TGTGCCAGCAATCCCCAGGGGGACAATGAGCAGTTCTTC
CASNPQGDNEQFF
>NA|NA|TRBV10-3|TRBJ2-7
TGTGCCAGCACGTCAGGGGAACACTACGAGCAGTACTTC
CASTSGEHYEQYF
>NA|NA|TRBV7-6|TRBJ2-1
TGTGCCAGCAGCTTCGGAGGGGGGGCGATCAATGAGCAGTTCTTC
CASSFGGGAINEQFF
>NA|NA|TRBV4-1|TRBJ1-1
TGCGCCACTAGAGGGGGGATGAACACTGAAGCTTTCTTT
CATRGGMNTEAFF
>TRBD2|NA|TRBV5-4|TRBJ2-5
TGTGCCAGCAGCTTTCGGACTAGCGCAGTCAAAGAGACCCAGTACTTC
CASSFRTSAVKETQYF
>NA|NA|TRBV6-5|TRBJ2-1
TGTGCCAGCAGTTACTCGAGAGGGGCCAGCGAGCAGTTCTTC
CASSYSRGASEQFF
>NA|few|TRBV7-9|TRBJ1-1
TGTGCCAGCAGTCCCTGGGGAGGCAGTCACACTGAAGCTTTCTTT
CASSPWGGSHTEAFF
>NA|NA|TRBV2|TRBJ2-5
TGTGCCAGCCAAACACAGGGAGCAGAGACCCAGTACTTC
CASQTQGAETQYF
>TRBD1|NA|TRBV5-6|TRBJ2-1
TGTGCCAGCAGCACCCGGGACAGCGACAATGAGCAGTTCTTC
CASSTRDSDNEQFF
>NA|NA|TRBV10-3|TRBJ1-2
TGTGCCATCAGTGAGTATACAGGGAACTATGGCTACACCTTC
CAISEYTGNYGYTF
>NA|NA|TRBV28|TRBJ1-5
TGTGCCAGCAGCCCCGGGGGGTTTGGTGATCAGCCCCAGCATTTT
CASSPGGFGDQPQHF
>TRBD1|once|TRBV4-3|TRBJ1-4
TGCGCCAGCAGCGAACAGGGGAGAGGTGAAAAACTGTTTTTT
CASSEQGRGEKLFF
>TRBD2|NA|TRBV7-3|TRBJ2-1
TGTGCCAGCAGCTTAAACGAGCTAGCGGGGTACGATGAGCAGTTCTTC
CASSLNELAGYDEQFF
>NA|once|TRBV23-1|TRBJ2-1
TGCGCCAAACCTGGGGGGCGCCTACACTACAATGAGCAGTTCTTC
CAKPGGRLHYNEQFF
>TRBD2|NA|TRBV9|TRBJ2-1
TGTGCCAGCAGCCCCAGGCCCTTAGCGGGAGGAGGTTACAATGAGCAGTTCTTC
CASSPRPLAGGGYNEQFF
>NA|once|TRBV28|TRBJ1-2
TGTGCCAGCAGTACTAACCGGGACATAGTTAACTATGGCTACACCTTC
CASSTNRDIVNYGYTF
>TRBD1|NA|TRBV2|TRBJ1-3
TGTGCCAGCATAGGGACAGATGGAAACACCATATATTTT
CASIGTDGNTIYF
>NA|few|TRBV4-3|TRBJ1-5
TGCGCCAGCAGCCAAACCCGTCGGCAGCCCCAGCATTTT
CASSQTRRQPQHF
>NA|NA|TRBV11-2|TRBJ2-7
TGTGCCACCGCCCAGGCCTACTTCTCCTACGAGCAGTACTTC
CATAQAYFSYEQYF
>NA|once|TRBV5-4|TRBJ2-3
TGTGCCAGCAGCGTTTGGGGGTACACAGATACGCAGTATTTT
CASSVWGYTDTQYF
>TRBD1|NA|TRBV7-9|TRBJ1-1
TGTGCCAGCAGCTTAGAAGGTTCGATAGGGGGCTTGAGGAACACTGAAGCTTTCTTT
CASSLEGSIGGLRNTEAFF
>NA|few|TRBV6-6|TRBJ2-7
TGTGCCAGCAGTTACGAAGTCTCCTACGAGCAGTACTTC
CASSYEVSYEQYF
>NA|NA|TRBV27|TRBJ1-1
TGTGCCAGCAGAGGGGCCGGGGGTGACACTGAAGCTTTCTTT
CASRGAGGDTEAFF
>NA|NA|TRBV4-1|TRBJ2-2
TGCGCCAGCAGCCCGACAGGGAGGGCCGGGGAGCTGTTTTTT
CASSPTGRAGELFF
>TRBD2|NA|TRBV9|TRBJ2-1
TGTGCCAGCAGCGTAGGAGCTAGCGGGGGGGCAAGTAATGAGCAGTTCTTC
CASSVGASGGASNEQFF
>TRBD2|NA|TRBV2|TRBJ2-7
TGTGCCAGCAGTGAGAGGGGAGGGGCAGACGAGCAGTACTTC
CASSERGGADEQYF
>NA|NA|TRBV6-1|TRBJ1-5
TGTGCCAGCAGTGAAGTTGGGGGAAGACAGCCCCAGCATTTT
CASSEVGGRQPQHF
>NA|NA|TRBV11-3|TRBJ1-3
TGTGCCAGCAGCCACCACGGGGACGGTCCCTCTGGAAACACCATATATTTT
CASSHHGDGPSGNTIYF
>NA|NA|TRBV9|TRBJ2-3
TGTGCCAGCAGCGTAGATTCAGATACGCAGTATTTT
CASSVDSDTQYF